Listed below are T cell receptor beta chains from one sample, sequenced in a study of T cell changes during pregnancy in multiple sclerosis. Repertoires were generated with immunoSEQ multiplex PCR, while TCRdb's copy carries only in-frame clones and drops some. The sample holds some 100,000 clones, 80% to 95% seen once. The specimen comprised peripheral blood, sampled in the second trimester of pregnancy. The receptors shown here come from a female donor with multiple sclerosis, enrolled in a pregnancy study. The CDR3 runs from the conserved cysteine through the conserved F or W. D genes are given only for firm matches. Clone size is shown for a subset of rows, as once, few, many or a class of expanded clone.

cdr3_aa cdr3_nt v_call cdr3_length j_call d_call clone_size
CASSPREEGYEQYF TGTGCCAGCAGCCCCAGGGAGGAAGGCTACGAGCAGTACTTC TRBV4-2 14 TRBJ2-7 NA NA
CASSLPGTGGNYGYTF TGTGCCAGCAGTTTACCCGGGACAGGGGGGAACTATGGCTACACCTTC TRBV28 16 TRBJ1-2 TRBD1 NA
CASSTTGGATGELFF TGCGCCAGCAGCACTACAGGGGGCGCAACCGGGGAGCTGTTTTTT TRBV4-3 15 TRBJ2-2 TRBD1 NA
CASSEGLFNEQFF TGTGCCAGCAGCGAAGGACTTTTCAATGAGCAGTTCTTC TRBV6-1 13 TRBJ2-1 NA NA
CASSFWQDTGELFF TGTGCCAGCAGTTTTTGGCAGGACACCGGGGAGCTGTTTTTT TRBV28 14 TRBJ2-2 NA NA
CASSFGQGGRGELFF TGTGCCAGCAGCTTTGGACAGGGAGGACGCGGGGAGCTGTTTTTT TRBV7-6 15 TRBJ2-2 TRBD1 NA
CASSTFRRALNTEAFF TGTGCCAGCAGCACATTTCGCAGGGCTCTTAACACTGAAGCTTTCTTT TRBV11-2 16 TRBJ1-1 NA NA
CSVVDSYEQYF TGCAGCGTTGTGGACAGTTACGAGCAGTACTTC TRBV29-1 11 TRBJ2-7 NA NA
CASSLQGSWDQPQHF TGTGCCAGCAGTTTACAGGGTAGTTGGGATCAGCCCCAGCATTTT TRBV28 15 TRBJ1-5 NA once
CSVEGGTSGRANEQFF TGCAGCGTTGAAGGGGGAACTAGCGGGAGGGCGAATGAGCAGTTCTTC TRBV29-1 16 TRBJ2-1 TRBD2 NA
CASNFGGEGTEAFF TGTGCCAGCAATTTCGGCGGGGAGGGCACTGAAGCTTTCTTT TRBV6-5 14 TRBJ1-1 NA NA
CASSFGVSSYEQYF TGTGCCAGCAGCTTCGGGGTGAGCTCCTACGAGCAGTACTTC TRBV5-6 14 TRBJ2-7 NA NA
CASSAGLAGVTGELFF TGTGCCAGCAGCGCCGGACTAGCGGGAGTCACCGGGGAGCTGTTTTTT TRBV7-2 16 TRBJ2-2 TRBD2 NA
CASSTGRGTEAFF TGTGCCAGTAGTACCGGGCGGGGGACCGAAGCTTTCTTT TRBV19 13 TRBJ1-1 NA NA
CASSYSAGAKTTGF TGTGCCAGCAGTTACTCCGCGGGCGCCAAAACCACGGGCTTC TRBV6-6 14 TRBJ2-7 NA NA
CATREGLAYNEQFF TGTGCCACCCGGGAGGGGTTAGCCTACAATGAGCAGTTCTTC TRBV2 14 TRBJ2-1 TRBD2 NA
CASSPRLGPYEQYF TGTGCCAGCAGCCCACGGTTGGGGCCCTACGAGCAGTACTTC TRBV14 14 TRBJ2-7 NA once
CASRAQGIWTDTQYF TGTGCCAGCAGGGCACAGGGTATCTGGACAGATACGCAGTATTTT TRBV2 15 TRBJ2-3 NA NA
CAGGLAGFDEQFF TGTGCCGGTGGACTAGCTGGGTTCGATGAGCAGTTCTTC TRBV30 13 TRBJ2-1 TRBD2 NA
CASSLSSSGYNEQFF TGTGCCAGCAGCTTAAGCTCTAGCGGGTACAATGAGCAGTTCTTC TRBV11-1 15 TRBJ2-1 TRBD2 NA
CAWSGRQGKNTEAFF TGTGCCTGGAGTGGGCGGCAGGGGAAGAACACTGAAGCTTTCTTT TRBV30 15 TRBJ1-1 NA NA
CAWSAGQGNSYF TGTGCCTGGAGTGCGGGACAGGGGAATTCGTATTTT TRBV30 12 TRBJ2-3 TRBD1 NA
CASSLETGAPYGYTF TGTGCCAGCAGCTTGGAGACAGGGGCCCCCTATGGCTACACCTTC TRBV5-4 15 TRBJ1-2 TRBD1 NA
CASSEARGGSSSYNEQFF TGTGCCAGCAGTGAAGCGCGTGGGGGGAGTAGCTCCTACAATGAGCAGTTCTTC TRBV6-1 18 TRBJ2-1 NA NA
CASSPQGGTYGYTF TGTGCCAGCAGCCCTCAGGGGGGAACCTATGGCTACACCTTC TRBV27 14 TRBJ1-2 TRBD1 NA
CASGQPNTGELFF TGTGCCTCGGGACAACCGAACACCGGGGAGCTGTTTTTT TRBV30 13 TRBJ2-2 NA few
CASSQGTLAGGPNEQFF TGTGCCAGCAGCCAAGGAACCCTAGCGGGAGGGCCGAATGAGCAGTTCTTC TRBV14 17 TRBJ2-1 TRBD2 once
CASSLEGVSTDTQYF TGTGCCAGCAGCTTAGAAGGGGTCAGCACAGATACGCAGTATTTT TRBV7-9 15 TRBJ2-3 NA NA
CASSLRQTDYGYTF TGTGCCAGCAGTTTACGGCAGACTGACTATGGCTACACCTTC TRBV28 14 TRBJ1-2 NA NA
CASSLLPGGAQPQHF TGTGCCAGCAGTTTGCTCCCAGGGGGAGCTCAGCCCCAGCATTTT TRBV27 15 TRBJ1-5 TRBD1 NA
CASSLADSETQYF TGCGCCAGCAGCTTGGCCGATAGTGAGACCCAGTACTTC TRBV5-1 13 TRBJ2-5 NA NA
CSVISYNEQFF TGCAGCGTAATTAGCTACAATGAGCAGTTCTTC TRBV29-1 11 TRBJ2-1 NA NA
CASSSKQGAYGYTF TGTGCCAGCAGCTCAAAACAGGGGGCCTATGGCTACACCTTC TRBV5-4 14 TRBJ1-2 TRBD1 NA